This T cell receptor beta chain was profiled in a study of shared clonotypes between healthy human individuals. V gave up 5 bases and J gave up 7 bases; unmatched junction bases: 5. The CDR3 is 13 amino acids. Germline CDR1 is SGHTA and CDR2 is FQGTGA. The naive CD8 population came from CD45RO-negative cells selected for CCR7, without terminally differentiated effector memory CD45RA+ cells. The input for sorted-subset replicate PCRs was around 0.2 ug DNA, about 30,000 T cell genomes. Measured with immunoSEQ multiplex PCR; TCRdb has only the in-frame clones, and not every one. Of about 590,000 clones in the sample, about 95% were seen once.

Source material: naive CD8+ T cells sorted from blood. The rearrangement links TRBV7-3 to TRBJ2-1; 7 bases are shared with TRBD1. The TCR originated in a woman younger than 45 in good health. CDR3 DNA sequence: TGTGCCAGCAGCCCCGGGACAGCGAATGAGCAGTTCTTC. Amino acids: CASSPGTANEQFF.